Below, one T cell receptor (beta chain) is given with its context. These data belong to a study of blood T cell repertoires in COVID-19. For the study at large: Material from acute and convalescent COVID-19 was sourced from the United States, Italy and Spain. From T cells, B-cell-depleted T cells, or PBMCs came the material, which was cDNA or gDNA.

Authors' data handling: Estimated nucleated cell counts came from reference gene primer amplification. Libraries were prepared by immunoSEQ multiplex PCR; TCRdb keeps only in-frame clonotypes and omits some of them. V, J and clone size derive from that table, while D and trimming were established from the DNA sequence. The sample has 160,000 or so clones, around four fifths seen once. The receptor comes from a man in his 70s with active or convalescent COVID-19. The sample was peripheral blood.

DNA for the CDR3: TGTGCCAGCAGCGGCCAGGTGGGTGGGAATTCACCCCTCCACTTT. Its protein product is CASSGQVGGNSPLHF. The rearrangement links TRBV7-9 to TRBJ1-6; no reliable D call. V shed 5 bases and J shed 7 bases, with 15 bases lying between them. The CDR3 totals 15 residues. Per germline, CDR1 SEHNR and CDR2 FQNEAQ (reference sequence). Full variable domain (remainder filled in from reference TRBV7-9 and TRBJ1-6): DTGVSQNPRHKITKRGQNVTFRCDPISEHNRLYWYRQTLGQGPEFLTYFQNEAQLEKSRLLSDRFSAERPKGSFSTLEIQRTEQGDSAMYLCASSGQVGGNSPLHFGNGTRLTVT.